Sequencing of this TCR beta chain was carried out in a study of T cell responses to AZD1222 COVID-19 vaccine. Pooled samples include second doses given at about 4 or 12 weeks. The data were produced by immunoSEQ multiplex PCR, yet TCRdb's version contains in-frame clones alone and is incomplete. Among 13,000 or so clones listed, approximately 80% were seen once. V lost 6 bases to trimming and J lost 2 bases, with 17 bases between them. CDR3 length: 16 amino acids. CDR1 and CDR2 from the germline V gene are SNHLY and FYNNEI. Here the sequenced sample was peripheral blood, taken 28 days after the second AZD1222 dose. The chain recombines TRBV2 with TRBJ1-5, with D possibly being TRBD1 (6 bases). This clonotype was obtained from an adult who received the AZD1222 COVID-19 vaccine. CDR3 in amino acids: CASSDRTDTGNQPQHF. The CDR3, as DNA: TGTGCCAGCAGCGACAGGACAGACACGGGCAATCAGCCCCAGCATTTT.